Each of the 4 T cell receptor beta chains below was sequenced from the same sample in a study of T cells in localized non-small cell lung cancer. Libraries were prepared by immunoSEQ multiplex PCR; TCRdb keeps only in-frame clonotypes and omits some of them. The sample carries some 22,000 clones, approximately 84% recorded once. The sequences come from peripheral blood, collected before any cancer treatment. The source of these receptors is a man aged 40-75 years with stage I lung adenocarcinoma.

The rearrangement uses TRBV2 and TRBJ2-5, with TRBD2 matching 8 bases. The germline V gene encodes CDR1 SNHLY and CDR2 FYNNEI. The V segment lost 3 bases and the J segment 4 bases; nucleotides outside the gene matches: 7. The CDR3 extends over 15 amino acids. The CDR3 coding sequence is TGTGCCAGCAGTGACGGCGGGGCGGGGGGAGAGACCCAGTACTTC. As protein: CASSDGGAGGETQYF.

J is TRBJ2-5 and V is TRBV15; D remains unclear. The CDR3 has 11 residues. With 3 bases removed from V and 4 bases from J, the gap between germline ends came to 3 bases. Germline V CDR1 and CDR2: LNHNV, YYDKDF (reference sequence). The CDR3 loop is CATSSAETQYF. The CDR3 nucleotides are TGTGCCACCAGCAGTGCAGAGACCCAGTACTTC.

The chain recombines TRBV4-2 with TRBJ2-5, with D hard to call. The end of the DNA is better explained by TRBJ2-7, so the J call may be wrong. The CDR3 totals 15 residues. Germline values: CDR1 LGHNA, CDR2 YNFKEQ. In nucleotides, the CDR3 is TGTGCCAGCAGCCAAGGACTGTCAGACTCCTACGAGCAGTACTTC. This codes for CASSQGLSDSYEQYF.

This chain links TRBV5-4 with TRBJ1-3; D unresolved. The V gene lost 0 bases and the J gene lost 4 bases, with 5 bases spanning the gap. This CDR3 comprises 13 residues. CDR1 and CDR2 (germline): SGHNT, YYREEE (reference sequence). The CDR3, as DNA: TGTGCCAGCAGCTTGGATTTGGGAAACACCATATATTTT. Protein product: CASSLDLGNTIYF.